This is a list of T cell receptor beta chains from one sample in a study of PD-1 blockade in mismatch repair-deficient tumors. The method was immunoSEQ multiplex PCR; TCRdb's version includes in-frame clones alone and lacks a portion of them. Here the sample spans tens of thousands of clones, roughly 78% being singletons. Sequencing used peripheral blood, obtained 4 weeks after starting pembrolizumab. Receptors were obtained from an adult with mismatch repair-deficient cancer. CDR3s include the opening cysteine and the closing phenylalanine or tryptophan. Each record gives: D gene, J gene, CDR3 length, V gene, CDR3 DNA, CDR3 protein. D genes are given only for firm matches.

TRBD1,TRBJ1-3,16,TRBV10-2,TGCGCCAGCAGACTGGTGAACAGGGGTAAAGGAAACACCATATATTTT,CASRLVNRGKGNTIYF
NA,TRBJ2-5,16,TRBV5-1,TGCGCCAGCAGCCCGTATGTATCGGGGAGACGGGAGACCCAGTACTTC,CASSPYVSGRRETQYF
TRBD2,TRBJ2-5,16,TRBV30,TGTGCCTGGAGTTTTACGGGGACTAGCGGACAAGAGACCCAGTACTTC,CAWSFTGTSGQETQYF
NA,TRBJ2-2,13,TRBV9,TGTGCCAGCAGCTCCACAGTAACCGGGGAGCTGTTTTTT,CASSSTVTGELFF
TRBD2,TRBJ2-1,17,TRBV7-9,TGTGCCAGCAGCCCAGGGCCAGCGGGAGGGCCGGGGAATGAGCAGTTCTTC,CASSPGPAGGPGNEQFF
TRBD2,TRBJ2-5,16,TRBV30,TGTGCCTGGAGAGGGCTAGCGGGAGGGCGGCAAGAGACCCAGTACTTC,CAWRGLAGGRQETQYF
NA,TRBJ1-2,14,TRBV5-1,TGCGCCAGCAGCCAAGGCAGGGAGAACTATGGCTACACCTTC,CASSQGRENYGYTF
TRBD2,TRBJ2-2,12,TRBV29-1,TGCAGCGTTGGCGGGAGCAGCGGGGAGCTGTTTTTT,CSVGGSSGELFF
TRBD2,TRBJ2-1,16,TRBV9,TGTGCCAGCAGTCTTCTGACTAGCGGGACCAACAATGAGCAGTTCTTC,CASSLLTSGTNNEQFF
NA,TRBJ2-7,17,TRBV5-6,TGTGCCAGCAGCTTGCGGTCCAGCGGGCGCCTAACCTACGAGCAGTACTTC,CASSLRSSGRLTYEQYF
TRBD2,TRBJ2-3,15,TRBV27,TGTGCCAGCAGTTTTAACGGGAGGGCCACAGATACGCAGTATTTT,CASSFNGRATDTQYF
NA,TRBJ2-6,14,TRBV19,TGTGCCAGTAGTATCGGGGCTGGGGCCAACGTCCTGACTTTC,CASSIGAGANVLTF